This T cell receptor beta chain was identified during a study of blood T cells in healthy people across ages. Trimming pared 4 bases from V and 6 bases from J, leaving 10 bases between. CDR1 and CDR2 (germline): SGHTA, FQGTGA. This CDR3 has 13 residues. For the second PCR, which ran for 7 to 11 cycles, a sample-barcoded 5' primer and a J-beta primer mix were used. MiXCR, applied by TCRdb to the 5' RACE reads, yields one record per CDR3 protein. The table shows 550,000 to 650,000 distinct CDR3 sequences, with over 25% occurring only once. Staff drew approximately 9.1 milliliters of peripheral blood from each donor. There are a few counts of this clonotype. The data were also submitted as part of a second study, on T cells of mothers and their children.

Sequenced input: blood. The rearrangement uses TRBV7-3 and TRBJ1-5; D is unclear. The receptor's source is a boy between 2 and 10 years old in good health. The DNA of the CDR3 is TGTGCCAGCAGCTCGTCCCCCTCTCAGCCCCAGCATTTT. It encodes CASSSSPSQPQHF.